This T cell receptor (beta chain) was sequenced in a study of T cell repertoires in cytomegalovirus infection. The CDR3 is 17 residues long. Looked up from germline, CDR1 is SGHTA and CDR2 is FQGNSA. Comments on this clonotype: Antigen specificity is unknown. A junction boundary mismatches the germline segment, possibly from a read error.

MiXCR was run by TCRdb on the reads, yielding one entry per CDR3 protein. The profile shows around 19,000 distinct CDR3 sequences, 35% to 45% of them singletons. The clonotype originates from a human donor in good health (CMV status not recorded). Some clones in this sample may be carry-over from other donors' samples. The sample in question was CD8+ T cells from cultured PBMCs, obtained from culture after CMV antigen stimulation. The chain combines TRBV7-2 with TRBJ2-3; 10 bases map to TRBD2. DNA of the CDR3: TGTGCCAGCAGCTTAGAAGTTCCTAGCGGGAGCAAAGATACGCAGTATTTT. This sequence encodes CASSLEVPSGSKDTQYF.